The text below deals with one T cell receptor (beta chain). Only in-frame clones appear in the TCRdb table, and some are missing; sequencing was by immunoSEQ multiplex PCR. The sample contains approximately 230,000 clones, about 80% of which appear only once. This sample is part of a study of blood T cell repertoires in COVID-19. Study-wide context: COVID-19 samples, acute and convalescent, were from the United States, Italy and Spain.

The CDR3 is made up of 16 amino acids. V trimming: 4 bases; J trimming: 7 bases; junction bases outside the gene matches: 9. Germline CDR1 reads SGHTA; CDR2 reads FQGNSA. This receptor was taken from a man older than 75 with acute or convalescent COVID-19. The gene calls are TRBV7-2 and TRBJ2-1, with 11 bases identical to TRBD1. Sequenced material: peripheral blood. The CDR3 reads CASSSDRDRGGNEQFF. The CDR3, as DNA: TGTGCCAGCAGCTCGGACCGGGACAGGGGGGGTAATGAGCAGTTCTTC.